This T cell receptor beta chain originates from a study of T cells in Graves' hyperthyroidism and ophthalmopathy. Overall study findings and caveats: Blood also contained most expanded thyroid clonotypes above 0.001. Ophthalmopathy was model-predicted a median about 6.7 months pre-onset.

Ophthalmopathy cases met thresholds of Clinical Activity Score at least 3, NOSPECS grade at least 4 and duration under 3 months. PBMCs were derived from around 10 ml fresh peripheral blood. The source material, RNA transcripts, was used to amplify TCR beta CDR3 regions. Primed by the HTBI set, a first-round RT-PCR was run on the TCR CDR3. TCRdb independently ran MiXCR on the multiplex PCR reads; one entry per CDR3 protein. The top ten clones hold under 25% of a sample with around 400,000 distinct CDR3 sequences, 12% to 15% of them seen once. V trimming: 7 bases; J trimming: 3 bases; junction bases outside the gene matches: 4. This CDR3 has 12 residues. Germline CDR1 is DFQATT and CDR2 is SNEGSKA (reference sequence). Concerning this clonotype: Its antigen is undetermined.

The V gene is TRBV20-1, the J gene TRBJ1-1, with TRBD1 matching 8 bases. The TCR was taken from a woman aged 55-70 years with Graves' ophthalmopathy. The sequencing input was blood. The CDR3 DNA reads as TGCAGTGTCCCGGACAGGGACACTGAAGCTTTCTTT. Its protein product is CSVPDRDTEAFF.